These T cell receptor beta chains were read from a single sample in a study of OX40 agonist ivuxolimab in advanced cancers. Sequenced by immunoSEQ multiplex PCR; TCRdb stores in-frame clones only, minus some. In the table there are about 58,000 clones, 70% to 90% of which are singletons. Here the sequenced sample was CD4+ or CD8+ T cells sorted from blood, taken in a trial of the OX40 agonist ivuxolimab. The receptors were sampled from an adult with an advanced solid tumor such as melanoma, head and neck, liver or kidney cancer. Each CDR3 is given with its conserved first and last residue. A D gene is named only where the DNA matches it firmly. Size tells how often a clone was seen (once, few, many) or the class of an expanded clone, and some rows leave it out.

cdr3_aa: CASSVVGWSETQYF
cdr3_nt: TGTGCCAGCAGCGTAGTTGGGTGGAGTGAGACCCAGTACTTC
v_call: TRBV9
d_call: NA
j_call: TRBJ2-5
clone_size: NA

cdr3_aa: CAWSFHRGDTQYF
cdr3_nt: TGTGCCTGGAGTTTCCACAGGGGAGATACGCAGTATTTT
v_call: TRBV30
d_call: TRBD1
j_call: TRBJ2-3
clone_size: NA

cdr3_aa: CASSFDWTRGETQYF
cdr3_nt: TGTGCCAGCAGCTTCGACTGGACGAGGGGAGAGACCCAGTACTTC
v_call: TRBV11-2
d_call: NA
j_call: TRBJ2-5
clone_size: NA

cdr3_aa: CASRGTDTGELFF
cdr3_nt: TGCGCCAGCCGCGGGACGGACACCGGGGAGCTGTTTTTT
v_call: TRBV5-1
d_call: NA
j_call: TRBJ2-2
clone_size: NA

cdr3_aa: CASSRDYGEAFF
cdr3_nt: TGTGCCAGCTCAAGGGATTACGGTGAAGCTTTCTTT
v_call: TRBV18
d_call: NA
j_call: TRBJ1-1
clone_size: NA

cdr3_aa: CASSPAGPGIGPDTQYF
cdr3_nt: TGTGCCAGCAGCCCCGCTGGGCCCGGGATAGGCCCAGATACGCAGTATTTT
v_call: TRBV7-3
d_call: NA
j_call: TRBJ2-3
clone_size: once

cdr3_aa: CASSFRTGPNQPQHF
cdr3_nt: TGTGCCAGTAGTTTCCGGACAGGACCTAATCAGCCCCAGCATTTT
v_call: TRBV19
d_call: TRBD1
j_call: TRBJ1-5
clone_size: few

cdr3_aa: CAAYEEGYTF
cdr3_nt: TGTGCCGCCTACGAGGAAGGCTACACCTTC
v_call: TRBV10-3
d_call: NA
j_call: TRBJ1-2
clone_size: NA

cdr3_aa: CASSLDQTEQYF
cdr3_nt: TGCGCCAGCAGCTTGGACCAAACCGAGCAGTACTTC
v_call: TRBV5-1
d_call: NA
j_call: TRBJ2-7
clone_size: NA

cdr3_aa: CASSFQAGNTEAFF
cdr3_nt: TGCGCCAGCAGCTTTCAGGCAGGGAACACTGAAGCTTTCTTT
v_call: TRBV5-1
d_call: NA
j_call: TRBJ1-1
clone_size: NA

cdr3_aa: CASSPTGTRNTDTQYF
cdr3_nt: TGTGCCAGCAGTCCTACCGGGACTAGGAACACAGATACGCAGTATTTT
v_call: TRBV28
d_call: TRBD2
j_call: TRBJ2-3
clone_size: NA

cdr3_aa: CASSYEGARSEKLFF
cdr3_nt: TGTGCCAGCAGTTACGAGGGGGCGAGAAGTGAAAAACTGTTTTTT
v_call: TRBV6-5
d_call: TRBD1
j_call: TRBJ1-4
clone_size: NA

cdr3_aa: CASSQGLGNTIYF
cdr3_nt: TGTGCCAGCAGCCAGGGGTTGGGAAACACCATATATTTT
v_call: TRBV7-2
d_call: NA
j_call: TRBJ1-3
clone_size: NA

cdr3_aa: CASIQNNSPLHF
cdr3_nt: TGTGCCAGCATCCAGAATAATTCACCCCTCCACTTT
v_call: TRBV6-1
d_call: NA
j_call: TRBJ1-6
clone_size: NA